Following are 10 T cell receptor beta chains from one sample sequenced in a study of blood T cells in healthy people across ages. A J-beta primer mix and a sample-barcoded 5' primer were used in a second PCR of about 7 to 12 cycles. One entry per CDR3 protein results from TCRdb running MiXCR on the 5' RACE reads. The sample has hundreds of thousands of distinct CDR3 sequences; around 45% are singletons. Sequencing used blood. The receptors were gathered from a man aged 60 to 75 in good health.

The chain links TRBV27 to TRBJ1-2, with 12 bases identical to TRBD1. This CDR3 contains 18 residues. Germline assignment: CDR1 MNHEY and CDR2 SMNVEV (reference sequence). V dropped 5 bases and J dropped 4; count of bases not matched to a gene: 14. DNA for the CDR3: TGTGCCAGCAGTCGGGATCGGGACAGGGGGCGCCCCGGCTATGGCTACACCTTC. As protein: CASSRDRDRGRPGYGYTF.

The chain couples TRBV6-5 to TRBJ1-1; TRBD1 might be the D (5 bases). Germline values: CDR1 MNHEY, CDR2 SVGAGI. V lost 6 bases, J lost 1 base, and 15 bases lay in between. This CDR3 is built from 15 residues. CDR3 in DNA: TGTGCCAGCAGCACTCAGACAGTTCCGAACACTGAAGCTTTCTTT. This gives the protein CASSTQTVPNTEAFF.

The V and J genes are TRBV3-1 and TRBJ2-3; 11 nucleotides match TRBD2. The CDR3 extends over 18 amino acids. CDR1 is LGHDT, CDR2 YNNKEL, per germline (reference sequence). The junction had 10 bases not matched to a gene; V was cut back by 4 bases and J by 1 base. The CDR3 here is CASSPGLAVGFRTDTQYF. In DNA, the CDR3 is TGTGCCAGCAGCCCGGGACTAGCGGTCGGATTTCGCACAGATACGCAGTATTTT.

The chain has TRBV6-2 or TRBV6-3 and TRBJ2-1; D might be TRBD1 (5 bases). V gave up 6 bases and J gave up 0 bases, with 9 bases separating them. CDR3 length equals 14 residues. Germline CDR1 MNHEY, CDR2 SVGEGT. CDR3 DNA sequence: TGTGCCAGCAGGGACACCCGCTCCTACAATGAGCAGTTCTTC. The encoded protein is CASRDTRSYNEQFF.

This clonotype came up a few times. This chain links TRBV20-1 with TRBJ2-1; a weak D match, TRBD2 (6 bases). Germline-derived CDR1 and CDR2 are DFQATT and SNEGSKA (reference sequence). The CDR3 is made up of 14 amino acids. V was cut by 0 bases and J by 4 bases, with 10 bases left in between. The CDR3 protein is CSAREPGLYNEQFF. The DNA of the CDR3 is TGCAGTGCTAGAGAACCGGGACTTTACAATGAGCAGTTCTTC.

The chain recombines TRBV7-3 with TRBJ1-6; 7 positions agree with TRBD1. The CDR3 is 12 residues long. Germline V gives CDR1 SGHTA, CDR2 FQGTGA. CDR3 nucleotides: TGTGGTCGGGACAGCTATAATTCACCCCTCCACTTT. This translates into CGRDSYNSPLHF.

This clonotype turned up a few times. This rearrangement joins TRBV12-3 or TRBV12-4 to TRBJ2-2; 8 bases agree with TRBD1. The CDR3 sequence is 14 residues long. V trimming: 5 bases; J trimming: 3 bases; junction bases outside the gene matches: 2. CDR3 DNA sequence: TGTGCCAGCAGTGGACAGGGACACACCGGGGAGCTGTTTTTT. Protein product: CASSGQGHTGELFF.

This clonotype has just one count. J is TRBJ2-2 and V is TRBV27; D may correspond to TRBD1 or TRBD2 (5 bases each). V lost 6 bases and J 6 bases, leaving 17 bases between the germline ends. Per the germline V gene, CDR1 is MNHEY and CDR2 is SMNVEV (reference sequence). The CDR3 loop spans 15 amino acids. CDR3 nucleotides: TGTGCCAGCAGACGGGACCAAAGGGGCTCCGGGGAGCTGTTTTTT. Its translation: CASRRDQRGSGELFF.

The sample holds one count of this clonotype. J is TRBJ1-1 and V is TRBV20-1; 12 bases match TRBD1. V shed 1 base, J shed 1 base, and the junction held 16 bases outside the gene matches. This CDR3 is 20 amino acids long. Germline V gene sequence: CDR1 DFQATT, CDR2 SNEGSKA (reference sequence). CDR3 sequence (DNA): TGCAGTGCTAGAGGACCGGGACAGGGGGCCAAGGGAGTTTCGAACACTGAAGCTTTCTTT. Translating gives CSARGPGQGAKGVSNTEAFF.

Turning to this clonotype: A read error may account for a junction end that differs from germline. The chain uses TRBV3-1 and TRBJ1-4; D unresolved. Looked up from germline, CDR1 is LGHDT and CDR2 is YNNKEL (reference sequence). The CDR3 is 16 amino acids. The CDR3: CASSPPAAATNEKLFF. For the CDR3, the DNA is TGTGCCAGCAGCCCCCCAGCGGCAGCAACTAATGAAAAGCTGTTTTTT.